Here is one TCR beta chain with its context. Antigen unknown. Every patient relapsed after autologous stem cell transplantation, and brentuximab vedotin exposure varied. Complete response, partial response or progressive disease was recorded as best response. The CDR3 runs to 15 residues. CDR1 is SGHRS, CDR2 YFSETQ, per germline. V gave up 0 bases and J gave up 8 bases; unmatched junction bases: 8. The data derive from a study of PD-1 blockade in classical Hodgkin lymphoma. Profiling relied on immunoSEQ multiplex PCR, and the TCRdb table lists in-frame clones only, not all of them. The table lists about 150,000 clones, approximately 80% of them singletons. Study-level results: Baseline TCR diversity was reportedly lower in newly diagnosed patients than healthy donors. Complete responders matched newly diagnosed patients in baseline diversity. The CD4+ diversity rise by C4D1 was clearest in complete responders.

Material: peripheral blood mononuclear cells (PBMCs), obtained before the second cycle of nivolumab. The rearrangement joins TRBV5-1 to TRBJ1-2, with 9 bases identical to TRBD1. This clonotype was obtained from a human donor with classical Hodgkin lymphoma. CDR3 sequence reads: CASSLGSTGGHGYTF. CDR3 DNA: TGCGCCAGCAGCTTGGGGTCGACAGGGGGTCACGGCTACACCTTC.